These 14 T cell receptor beta chains were sequenced from one sample in a study of OX40 agonist ivuxolimab in advanced cancers. The repertoire was sequenced with immunoSEQ multiplex PCR; TCRdb's copy has only in-frame clones and lacks some. The sample carries tens of thousands of clones, over 75% recorded once. The specimen was CD4+ or CD8+ T cells sorted from blood, collected in a trial of the OX40 agonist ivuxolimab. These receptors were obtained from an adult with an advanced solid tumor such as melanoma, head and neck, liver or kidney cancer.

The J gene is TRBJ2-7, the V gene TRBV5-5; D tentatively reads TRBD1 or TRBD2 (5 bases each). Germline lookup yields CDR1 SGHKS and CDR2 YYEKEE (reference sequence). The CDR3 spans 14 residues. V lost 3 bases and J 2 bases, leaving 12 bases between the germline ends. The chain's CDR3 is CASSWEQGAYEQYF. The CDR3 coding sequence is TGTGCCAGCAGCTGGGAGCAGGGAGCCTACGAGCAGTACTTC.

This chain joins TRBV14 and TRBJ2-7, with D uncertain. Between the trimmed V and J ends, which lost 6 bases and 3 bases, there was a span of 6 bases. The CDR3 runs to 11 residues. Germline loops: CDR1 SGHDN, CDR2 FVKESK. The CDR3 region is CASSGIYEQYF. The DNA for the CDR3 is TGTGCCAGCAGTGGAATCTACGAGCAGTACTTC. The whole variable domain, remainder taken from reference TRBV14 and TRBJ2-7, is EAGVTQFPSHSVIEKGQTVTLRCDPISGHDNLYWYRRVMGKEIKFLLHFVKESKQDESGMPNNRFLAERTGGTYSTLKVQPAELEDSGVYFCASSGIYEQYFGPGTRLTVT.

The rearrangement uses TRBV20-1 and TRBJ2-1; the D is unclear. CDR1 is DFQATT, CDR2 SNEGSKA, per germline (reference sequence). Trimming removed 2 bases from V and 10 bases from J, with 6 bases in between. The CDR3 runs to 10 residues. CDR3 protein: CSARYREQFF. CDR3 DNA: TGCAGTGCTAGATACAGAGAGCAGTTCTTC.

The CDR3 is CASSPERSYNEQFF. CDR3 in DNA: TGTGCCAGCAGCCCCGAAAGGTCCTACAATGAGCAGTTCTTC. The chain recombines TRBV7-2 with TRBJ2-1, with D uncertain. V shed 5 bases and J shed 1 base, with 9 bases lying between them. The CDR3 is 14 residues long. The germline V gene encodes CDR1 SGHTA and CDR2 FQGNSA.

The CDR3 loop reads CSAEKQTDTQYF. The CDR3 DNA reads TGCAGCGCGGAGAAACAGACAGATACGCAGTATTTT. The gene calls are TRBV29-1 and TRBJ2-3; no firm D call. CDR1 and CDR2 (germline): SQVTM, ANQGSEA. This CDR3 has 12 amino acids. With 7 bases removed from V and 3 bases from J, the gap between germline ends came to 11 bases.

The V gene is TRBV19, the J gene TRBJ2-3; D may correspond to TRBD1 or TRBD2 (5 bases each). CDR3 size: 16 residues. CDR1 and CDR2 (germline): LNHDA, SQIVND (reference sequence). V lost 4 bases to trimming and J lost 1 base, with 15 bases between them. In DNA, the CDR3 is TGTGCCAGTAGTAATCAGGGCAGCGGACGCACAGATACGCAGTATTTT. Protein sequence: CASSNQGSGRTDTQYF.

The CDR3 DNA reads as TGTGCCAGCTCACCTCGAAATTTGCCCGGGAGCTCCTACAATGAGCAGTTCTTC. Translation: CASSPRNLPGSSYNEQFF. The chain recombines TRBV18 with TRBJ2-1; the D gene is possibly TRBD2 (6 bases). CDR1 is KGHSH, CDR2 LQKENI, per germline. CDR3 length: 18 amino acids. Deletions cut 3 bases from V and 0 bases from J, with 18 bases between.

The chain links TRBV6-1 to TRBJ2-3, with 12 bases fitting TRBD2. Germline CDR1 and CDR2: MNHNS and SASEGT. V shed 7 bases and J 6 bases; nucleotides not matched to a gene: 8. This CDR3 contains 15 residues. The CDR3 protein is CASTSTSGRFDTQYF. DNA for the CDR3: TGTGCCAGCACATCGACTAGCGGGAGATTTGATACGCAGTATTTT.

The CDR3 is CASRALGPGELFF. CDR3 coding DNA: TGCGCCAGCAGGGCGCTGGGCCCCGGGGAGCTGTTTTTT. The V and J genes are TRBV10-2 and TRBJ2-2; no reliable D call. Deletions cut 6 bases from V and 6 bases from J, with 11 bases between. Germline values: CDR1 WSHSY, CDR2 SAAADI. The length of the CDR3 is 13 residues.

V gene TRBV10-2 combines with J gene TRBJ2-2; 10 bases align to TRBD2. The CDR3 spans 16 residues. Germline CDR1 is WSHSY and CDR2 is SAAADI. V lost 4 bases, J lost 2 bases, and 4 bases stayed unmatched. This chain's CDR3 is CASSGLAGENTGELFF. The CDR3 nucleotides read TGCGCCAGCAGTGGGCTAGCGGGAGAAAACACCGGGGAGCTGTTTTTT.

The chain uses TRBV5-6 and TRBJ2-5; 12 nucleotides match TRBD1. After removal of 3 bases from V and 5 bases from J, the junction contained 17 bases not matched to a gene. The CDR3 totals 19 residues. Germline-derived CDR1 and CDR2 are SGHDT and YYEEEE. The CDR3 DNA reads TGTGCCAGCAGCTCGCCTCACAGATGGGGGGACAGGGGGCTGGAGACCCAGTACTTC. The encoded protein is CASSSPHRWGDRGLETQYF.

The chain recombines TRBV19 with TRBJ2-2; 9 nucleotides line up with TRBD1. J gave up 5 bases and V 4 bases, and 2 bases lay outside the gene matches. This CDR3 contains 14 residues. The germline V gene has CDR1 LNHDA and CDR2 SQIVND (reference sequence). The CDR3 reads CASSRQGGTGELFF. In DNA form, the CDR3 reads TGTGCCAGTAGTAGACAGGGGGGAACCGGGGAGCTGTTTTTT.

V and J are TRBV6-5 and TRBJ1-2; D is uncertain. V lost 5 bases and J lost 4, with 8 bases in between. The CDR3 runs 12 residues. The V gene's germline CDR1 is MNHEY and CDR2 SVGAGI. This CDR3 reads CASSEGLYGYTF. CDR3 nucleotide sequence: TGTGCCAGCAGTGAAGGGCTCTATGGCTACACCTTC.

This clone was found a few times. The gene calls are TRBV23-1 and TRBJ2-7; D perhaps matches TRBD1 (6 bases). TRBV23-1 is reported as an ORF; its role is uncertain. Trimming cost V 0 bases and J 3 bases, with 12 bases left between them. The CDR3 totals 15 residues. CDR3 DNA: TGCGCCAGCAGTCAATCGGTCCCAGGGGACTACGAGCAGTACTTC. This translates into CASSQSVPGDYEQYF.